Presented here are 17 T cell receptor beta chains from one specimen sequenced in a study of T cell responses to AZD1222 COVID-19 vaccine. Measured with immunoSEQ multiplex PCR; TCRdb has only the in-frame clones, and not every one. The sample holds some 96,000 clones, around 90% seen once. Source: peripheral blood, taken on day 0 of AZD1222 vaccination. Receptor source: an adult in good health.

The chain carries TRBV7-8 and TRBJ1-2, with D hard to call. V was pared by 5 bases and J by 4 bases, with 14 bases between. The V gene's germline CDR1 is SGHVS and CDR2 FQNEAQ. The CDR3 runs 14 residues. The CDR3 here is CASSIWPSGYGYTF. CDR3 in DNA: TGTGCCAGCAGCATCTGGCCCAGTGGCTATGGCTACACCTTC.

The chain couples TRBV6-1 to TRBJ2-1; D remains unclear. This CDR3 has 13 residues. With 0 bases removed from V and 2 bases from J, the gap between germline ends came to 2 bases. Germline assignment: CDR1 MNHNS and CDR2 SASEGT. In nucleotides, the CDR3 is TGTGCCAGCAGTGAAGCAGCCTACAATGAGCAGTTCTTC. It yields the protein CASSEAAYNEQFF.

DNA of the CDR3: TGTGCCAGCAGCCACGGACTAGCGGGAGAGTATTACGAGCAGTACTTC. Encoded protein: CASSHGLAGEYYEQYF. The chain couples TRBV5-4 to TRBJ2-7; TRBD2 matches at 13 bases. This CDR3 is 16 amino acids long. Germline loops: CDR1 SGHNT, CDR2 YYREEE (reference sequence). J gave up 4 bases and V 4 bases, and 8 bases lay outside the gene matches.

The chain recombines TRBV3-1 (or the pseudogene TRBV3-2) with TRBJ2-5; 12 nucleotides line up with TRBD2. The CDR3 covers 17 residues. The germline V gene encodes CDR1 LGHDT and CDR2 YNNKEL (reference sequence). Trimming removed 4 bases from V and 5 bases from J; junction bases left unmatched: 11. The CDR3 reads CASSPIPSSGRAETQYF. CDR3 nucleotides: TGTGCCAGCAGCCCCATACCCTCTAGCGGGAGGGCCGAGACCCAGTACTTC.

V is TRBV7-9 and J is TRBJ2-7; TRBD1 aligns across 9 bases. The CDR3 runs to 14 residues. Germline lookup yields CDR1 SEHNR and CDR2 FQNEAQ (reference sequence). The V and J ends lost 4 bases and 0 bases, in that order; junction bases with no gene match: 1. The CDR3 loop is CASSSDRGSYEQYF. CDR3 bases: TGTGCCAGCAGCTCGGACAGGGGCTCCTACGAGCAGTACTTC.

The chain employs TRBV12-3 or TRBV12-4 and TRBJ2-6; D uncertain. Trimming left V 3 bases short and J 3 bases short, with 0 bases between. CDR3 size: 12 residues. CDR3 residues: CASSFGANVLTF. The CDR3 DNA reads as TGTGCCAGCAGTTTTGGGGCCAACGTCCTGACTTTC.

The J gene is TRBJ2-7, the V gene TRBV5-1; D is ambiguous. Trimming left V 0 bases short and J 6 bases short, with 7 bases between. The germline CDR1 and CDR2 sequences are SGHRS and YFSETQ. The CDR3 length is 12 residues. In nucleotides, the CDR3 is TGCGCCAGCAGCTTGGTTAATGGCGAGCAGTACTTC. Encoded protein: CASSLVNGEQYF.

This clone was detected once. This chain's CDR3 is CASSPGLAQDTQYF. The CDR3 DNA is TGCGCCAGCAGCCCCGGACTGGCACAGGATACGCAGTATTTT. The V gene is TRBV5-1, the J gene TRBJ2-3; tentatively, D is TRBD2 (5 bases). The CDR3 contains 14 residues. The V gene lost 4 bases and the J gene lost 6 bases, with 15 bases spanning the gap. Per germline, CDR1 SGHRS and CDR2 YFSETQ.

The chain is built from TRBV27 and TRBJ2-7; D is perhaps TRBD2 (5 bases). V was cut by 3 bases and J by 2 bases, with 14 bases left in between. CDR1 and CDR2 (germline): MNHEY, SMNVEV (reference sequence). CDR3 length: 15 amino acids. In DNA, the CDR3 is TGTGCCAGCAGTTTTAAGGTTTACGGGGCCTACGAGCAGTACTTC. Protein product: CASSFKVYGAYEQYF.

The chain joins TRBV19 to TRBJ1-5, with 7 bases aligning to TRBD1. This CDR3 spans 15 amino acids. Germline trimming cut 7 bases from V and 4 bases from J; bases unmatched to any gene: 10. Germline V gene data show CDR1 as LNHDA and CDR2 as SQIVND (reference sequence). CDR3 bases: TGTGCCAGTATGGTAGGGGGCGCGGGGAATCAGCCCCAGCATTTT. Translated: CASMVGGAGNQPQHF.

V and J are TRBV27 and TRBJ1-4; D may be TRBD1 (5 bases). With 4 bases removed from V and 8 bases from J, the gap between germline ends came to 14 bases. There are 14 residues in the CDR3. Germline-derived CDR1 and CDR2 are MNHEY and SMNVEV (reference sequence). CDR3 region: CASSSGRVGEKLFF. The CDR3 nucleotides are TGTGCCAGCAGTTCGGGCAGGGTAGGGGAAAAACTGTTTTTT.

The V gene is TRBV7-2, the J gene TRBJ2-3, with D perhaps matching TRBD1 (5 bases). CDR3 size: 14 residues. Germline V CDR1 and CDR2: SGHTA, FQGNSA. Trimming pared 1 base from V and 3 bases from J, leaving 8 bases between. The CDR3, as DNA: TGTGCCAGCAGCTTAGGGACACTGACAGATACGCAGTATTTT. Protein product: CASSLGTLTDTQYF.

This clone has only a few counts. This chain joins TRBV7-3 and TRBJ2-7; D uncertain. Germline V gene sequence: CDR1 SGHTA, CDR2 FQGTGA. The CDR3 extends over 13 amino acids. Deletions cut 4 bases from V and 7 bases from J, with 14 bases between. CDR3 DNA: TGTGCCAGCAGCTCTGGGCCAGTGGATGAGCAGTACTTC. Translated: CASSSGPVDEQYF.

The rearrangement joins TRBV5-1 to TRBJ2-7, with D unclear. V lost 0 bases to trimming and J lost 6 bases, with 16 bases between them. The CDR3 length is 15 residues. Germline V gene sequence: CDR1 SGHRS, CDR2 YFSETQ. CDR3 amino acids: CASSLEDGRLGEQYF. DNA of the CDR3: TGCGCCAGCAGCTTGGAGGACGGTCGGCTGGGCGAGCAGTACTTC. Drawing the rest from reference TRBV5-1 and TRBJ2-7, the complete variable domain is KAGVTQTPRYLIKTRGQQVTLSCSPISGHRSVSWYQQTPGQGLQFLFEYFSETQRNKGNFPGRFSGRQFSNSRSEMNVSTLELGDSALYLCASSLEDGRLGEQYFGPGTRLTVT.

The chain is built from TRBV4-3 and TRBJ1-6; TRBD1 might be the D (6 bases). V dropped 0 bases and J dropped 6 bases, with 12 bases sitting between them. CDR1 is LGHNA and CDR2 is YSLEER in the germline V gene. The CDR3 loop spans 16 amino acids. The CDR3 spells CASSQEAGGGNSPLHF. DNA of the CDR3: TGCGCCAGCAGCCAAGAGGCGGGGGGCGGTAATTCACCCCTCCACTTT.

The chain uses TRBV6-5 and TRBJ2-7; weak D call: TRBD2 (5 bases). This CDR3 spans 16 amino acids. Per the germline V gene, CDR1 is MNHEY and CDR2 is SVGAGI. Trimming removed 0 bases from V and 3 bases from J, with 15 bases in between. The CDR3 bases are TGTGCCAGCAGTTACTCGGCGGACTCCCTCGGCTACGAGCAGTACTTC. This sequence encodes CASSYSADSLGYEQYF.

This chain links TRBV25-1 with TRBJ1-6, with a weak D call TRBD1 (5 bases). V gave up 2 bases and J gave up 11 bases, with 13 bases separating them. Per the germline V gene, CDR1 is MGHDK and CDR2 is SYGVNS. The length of the CDR3 is 14 residues. The CDR3 reads CASSEGGDQAPLHF. The CDR3 DNA follows: TGTGCCAGCAGTGAAGGCGGGGACCAGGCACCCCTCCACTTT.